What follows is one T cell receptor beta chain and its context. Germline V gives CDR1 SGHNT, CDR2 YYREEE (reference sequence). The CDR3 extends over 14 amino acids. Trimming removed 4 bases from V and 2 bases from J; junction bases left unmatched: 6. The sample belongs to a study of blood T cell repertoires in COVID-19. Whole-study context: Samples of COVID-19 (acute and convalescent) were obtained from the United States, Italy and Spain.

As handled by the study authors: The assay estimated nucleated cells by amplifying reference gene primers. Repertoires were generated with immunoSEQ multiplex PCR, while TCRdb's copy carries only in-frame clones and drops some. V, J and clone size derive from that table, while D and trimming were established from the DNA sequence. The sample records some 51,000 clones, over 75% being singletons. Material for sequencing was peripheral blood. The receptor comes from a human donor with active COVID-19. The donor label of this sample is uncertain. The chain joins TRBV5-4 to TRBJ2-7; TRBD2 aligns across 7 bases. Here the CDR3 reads CASSPLADPYEQYF. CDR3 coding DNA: TGTGCCAGCAGCCCGCTAGCGGACCCCTACGAGCAGTACTTC. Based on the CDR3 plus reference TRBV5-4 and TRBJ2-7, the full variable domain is ETGVTQSPTHLIKTRGQQVTLRCSSQSGHNTVSWYQQALGQGPQFIFQYYREEENGRGNFPPRFSGLQFPNYSSELNVNALELDDSALYLCASSPLADPYEQYFGPGTRLTVT.